The 8 T cell receptor beta chains given below trace back to one sample, sequenced in a study of blood T cell repertoires in COVID-19. Produced via immunoSEQ multiplex PCR; TCRdb's table is partial and in-frame only. The repertoire includes 200,000 to 300,000 clones, 75% to 90% of them detected once, and roughly 7.8% sits in the top ten. Input material: peripheral blood. Source of these receptors: a man aged 55 to 70 who had recovered from COVID-19.

The sample holds a few counts of this clone. In the same sample, other DNA sequences code for this CDR3. This chain uses TRBV7-8 with TRBJ2-5, with TRBD2 matching over 15 bases. The CDR3 runs 15 residues. Unmatched junction bases numbered 3, after V lost 5 bases and J lost 5 bases. The germline CDR1 and CDR2 sequences are SGHVS and FQNEAQ. Written as DNA, the CDR3 is TGTGCCAGCAGCCCGGGACTAGCGGGGGGTGAGACCCAGTACTTC. This sequence encodes CASSPGLAGGETQYF.

The genes are TRBV5-1 and TRBJ2-7, with 9 bases fitting TRBD1. The CDR3 contains 13 residues. The germline V gene has CDR1 SGHRS and CDR2 YFSETQ. The V gene end was trimmed by 3 bases and the J gene end by 5 bases; junction bases not matched to a gene: 3. Written as DNA, the CDR3 is TGCGCCAGCAGCTCCGGGACAGGGCACGAGCAGTACGTC. Translating gives CASSSGTGHEQYV.

The V gene is TRBV19, the J gene TRBJ1-5; D is uncertain. Deletions cut 3 bases from V and 1 base from J, with 7 bases between. In germline, CDR1 is LNHDA, CDR2 SQIVND (reference sequence). The CDR3 is 14 residues long. The CDR3 spells CASSMSLSNQPQHF. As DNA, the CDR3 is TGTGCCAGTAGTATGTCACTAAGCAATCAGCCCCAGCATTTT.

The J gene is TRBJ2-2, the V gene TRBV9; a weak D match, TRBD1 (6 bases). V was trimmed by 2 bases and J by 2 bases, leaving 16 bases between them. The CDR3 loop spans 17 amino acids. Germline-derived CDR1 and CDR2 are SGDLS and YYNGEE. The CDR3 DNA reads as TGTGCCAGCAGCGTGATAGGGACAAATGTTAACACCGGGGAGCTGTTTTTT. Translation gives CASSVIGTNVNTGELFF.

The chain has TRBV7-9 and TRBJ1-5; TRBD1 might be the D (5 bases). Deletions cut 4 bases from V and 4 bases from J, with 11 bases between. From germline, CDR1 is SEHNR and CDR2 FQNEAQ (reference sequence). CDR3 length equals 14 residues. CDR3 protein: CASSSDSINQPQHF. The CDR3 bases are TGTGCCAGCAGCTCAGACAGCATTAATCAGCCCCAGCATTTT.

This chain uses TRBV15 with TRBJ2-1; the match to TRBD2 covers 8 bases. The V segment lost 1 base and the J segment 10 bases; nucleotides outside the gene matches: 3. CDR3 length equals 13 residues. Germline V CDR1 and CDR2: LNHNV, YYDKDF (reference sequence). The CDR3 protein is CATSRGSGREQFF. CDR3 DNA: TGTGCCACCAGCAGAGGGAGCGGGAGAGAGCAGTTCTTC.

This chain uses TRBV18 with TRBJ1-1; possible D gene TRBD1, 5 bases. CDR3 size: 17 residues. Per the germline V gene, CDR1 is KGHSH and CDR2 is LQKENI. The V and J ends lost 3 bases and 5 bases respectively, with 22 bases between them. The CDR3, as DNA: TGTGCCAGCTCACCGAGTACGGGGCCTGGAGGGCGTACTGAAGCTTTCTTT. Encoded protein: CASSPSTGPGGRTEAFF.

The V gene is TRBV19, the J gene TRBJ2-1; 7 positions agree with TRBD1. CDR1 and CDR2 (germline): LNHDA, SQIVND (reference sequence). This CDR3 has 14 residues. V lost 5 bases and J lost 3; bases outside the gene matches: 4. The CDR3 loop is CASSLGQLYNEQFF. DNA for the CDR3: TGTGCCAGTAGTTTGGGACAGCTCTACAATGAGCAGTTCTTC.